This T cell receptor beta chain appears in the sequencing data of a study of cytomegalovirus exposure and HLA in healthy donors. The study, taken as a whole, reports: HLA-A and HLA-B allele assignments for most subjects were reportedly predicted accurately using TCR beta sequences.

Germline lookup yields CDR1 SGHTA and CDR2 FQGNSA. The V segment lost 5 bases and the J segment 0 bases; nucleotides outside the gene matches: 5. CDR3 length equals 16 residues. The donors comprised healthy bone marrow donors. PCR employed 60 Vbeta and 13 Jbeta primers. Assay used: immunoSEQ multiplex PCR; TCRdb lists only in-frame clones, some missing. Seen here are almost 200,000 clones, about 76% observed once, and the top ten hold approximately 0.4%. As concerns this clone: What it binds is not known.

The receptor's source is a male donor in good health and CMV-seropositive. The genes are TRBV7-2 and TRBJ2-4; 9 nucleotides agree with TRBD2. Sequences were obtained from PBMCs. As DNA, the CDR3 is TGTGCCAGCAGCCCCTCTAGCGGGGTAGCCAAAAACATTCAGTACTTC. Residues: CASSPSSGVAKNIQYF.